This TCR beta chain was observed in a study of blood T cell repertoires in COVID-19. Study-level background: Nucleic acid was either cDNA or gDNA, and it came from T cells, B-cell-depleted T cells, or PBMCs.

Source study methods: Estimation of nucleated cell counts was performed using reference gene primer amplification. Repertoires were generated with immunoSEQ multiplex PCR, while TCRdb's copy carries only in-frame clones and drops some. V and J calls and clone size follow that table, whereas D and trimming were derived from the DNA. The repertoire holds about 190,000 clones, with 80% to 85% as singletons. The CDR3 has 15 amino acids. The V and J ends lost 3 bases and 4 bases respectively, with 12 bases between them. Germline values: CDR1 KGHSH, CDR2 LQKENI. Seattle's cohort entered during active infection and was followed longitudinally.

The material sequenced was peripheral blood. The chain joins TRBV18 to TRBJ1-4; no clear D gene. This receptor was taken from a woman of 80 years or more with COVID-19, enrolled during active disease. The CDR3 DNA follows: TGTGCCAGCTCACCGTTCCAGGCCAGTAATGAAAAACTGTTTTTT. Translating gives CASSPFQASNEKLFF.